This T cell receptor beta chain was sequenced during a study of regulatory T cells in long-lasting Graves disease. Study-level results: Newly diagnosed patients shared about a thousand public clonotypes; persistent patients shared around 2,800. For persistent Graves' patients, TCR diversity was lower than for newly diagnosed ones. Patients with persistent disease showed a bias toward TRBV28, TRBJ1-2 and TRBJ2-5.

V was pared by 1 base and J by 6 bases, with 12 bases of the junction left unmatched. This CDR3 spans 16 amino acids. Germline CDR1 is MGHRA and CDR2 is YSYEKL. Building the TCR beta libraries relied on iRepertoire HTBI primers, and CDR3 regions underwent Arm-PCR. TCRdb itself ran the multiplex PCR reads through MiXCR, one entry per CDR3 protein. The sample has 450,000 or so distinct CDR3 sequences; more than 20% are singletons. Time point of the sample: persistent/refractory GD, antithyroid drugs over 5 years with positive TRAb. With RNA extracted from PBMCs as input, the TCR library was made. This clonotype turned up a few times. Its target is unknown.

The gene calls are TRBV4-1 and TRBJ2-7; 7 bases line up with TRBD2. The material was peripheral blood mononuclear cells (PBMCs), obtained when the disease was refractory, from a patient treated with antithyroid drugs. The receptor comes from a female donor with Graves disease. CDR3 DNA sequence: TGCGCCAGCAGCCAAGCTCTGACTAGCTGGGCGATCGAGCAGTACTTC. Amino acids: CASSQALTSWAIEQYF.